The source of this T cell receptor beta chain is a study of CD8+CD57+ T cells in acquired aplastic anemia. Study-level background: DNA recovered from sorted CD4+ and CD8+ cells had a mean of about 3 ug. Study observations and caveats: A significant difference in CD8+ Simpson's diversity between patients and controls was not found. There were some 30 CD8+ CDR3 sequences that occurred in both patients and controls.

Patients chosen for sequencing had shown CD8+CD57+ cell expansion by flow cytometry. Acquired aplastic anemia of severe grade affected all patients. Turning to this clonotype: Its cognate antigen is unknown. A single base separates this from a much larger clone, so it may be a read error.

The TCR beta profiling, which covered VDJ combination and CDR3 sequence, was carried out using genomic DNA as the template. TCRdb reprocessed the reads via MiXCR and lists one record per CDR3 protein. Of around 430,000 distinct CDR3 sequences listed, around 33% were seen once; the top ten hold 0.82%. This CDR3 comprises 14 residues. Germline values: CDR1 LNHDA, CDR2 SQIVND (reference sequence). The V end lost 9 bases, the J end lost 3 bases, and 17 bases lay between the germline ends. This TCR was recovered from a human donor with aplastic anemia. The specimen sequenced was sorted CD4+, CD8+, or CD8+CD57+ T cells (not recorded which) from PBMCs. The chain couples TRBV19 to TRBJ1-1; D might be TRBD1 (5 bases). The CDR3 DNA reads TGTGCCAGCCTGGAAGGGACTGGCGACACTGAAGCTTTCTTT. Amino acids: CASLEGTGDTEAFF.